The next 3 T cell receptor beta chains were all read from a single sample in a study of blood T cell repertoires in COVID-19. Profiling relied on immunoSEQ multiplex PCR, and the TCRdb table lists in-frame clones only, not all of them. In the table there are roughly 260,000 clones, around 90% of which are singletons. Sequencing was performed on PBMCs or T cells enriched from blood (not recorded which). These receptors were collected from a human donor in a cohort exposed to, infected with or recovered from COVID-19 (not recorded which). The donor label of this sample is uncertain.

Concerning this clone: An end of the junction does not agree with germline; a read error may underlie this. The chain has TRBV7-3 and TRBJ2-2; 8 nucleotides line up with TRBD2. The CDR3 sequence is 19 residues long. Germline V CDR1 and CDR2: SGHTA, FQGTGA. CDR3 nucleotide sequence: TGCGCCAGCAGCTTTTGGGGCCCCCGGGGGGGGGCGAACACCGGGGAGCTGTTTTTT. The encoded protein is CASSFWGPRGGANTGELFF.

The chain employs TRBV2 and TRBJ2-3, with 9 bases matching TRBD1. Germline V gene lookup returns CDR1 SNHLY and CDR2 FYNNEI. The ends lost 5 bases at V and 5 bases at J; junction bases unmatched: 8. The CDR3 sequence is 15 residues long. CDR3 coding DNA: TGTGCCAGCAGTACTAGGACAGGGGTAGGAGATACGCAGTATTTT. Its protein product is CASSTRTGVGDTQYF.

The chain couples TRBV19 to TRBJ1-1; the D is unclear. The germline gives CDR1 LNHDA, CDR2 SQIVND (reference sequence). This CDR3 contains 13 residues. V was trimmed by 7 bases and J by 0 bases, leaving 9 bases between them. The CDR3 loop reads CASTRTLNTEAFF. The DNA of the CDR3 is TGTGCCAGTACCCGGACTTTGAACACTGAAGCTTTCTTT.